What follows describes a single T cell receptor beta chain. The CDR3 runs to 16 residues. Trimming took 4 bases from V and 5 from J; bases not matched to a gene: 11. Germline CDR1 and CDR2: MNHEY and SMNVEV (reference sequence). Libraries were prepared by immunoSEQ multiplex PCR; TCRdb keeps only in-frame clonotypes and omits some of them. The table lists some 260,000 clones, about 88% of them singletons. This sample was taken from a study of blood T cell repertoires in COVID-19. The sequence was collected from a woman aged 40 to 49 who had recovered from COVID-19. This chain joins TRBV27 and TRBJ1-2; TRBD1 matches 9 bases. Sequencing used peripheral blood. This CDR3 reads CASSWNPGTGNYGYTF. Written as DNA, the CDR3 is TGTGCCAGCAGTTGGAACCCCGGGACAGGGAATTATGGCTACACCTTC.